The 27 T cell receptor beta chains given below trace back to one sample, sequenced in a study of T cell repertoires in MIS-A myocarditis (dated by TCRdb to 2021 to 2024). Library prep was done by the immunoSEQ multiplex PCR assay. TCRdb provides this immuneACCESS table in a form limited to in-frame rearrangements. Some clones are lacking; in checked studies, under half of them reflect an unresolved V gene, and why the rest are absent is not known. In this sample the table shows roughly 14,000 clones, about 67% of which occur a single time. The top ten clones comprise approximately 62% of the sample. Sequences were obtained from left ventricle heart tissue obtained at autopsy. The label giving this sample's cell subset or site can be read as: cardiac tissue sample (left or right ventricle, interventricular septum, or pericardium). These receptors came from a man younger than 35 with fulminant myocarditis from multisystem inflammatory syndrome in adults (MIS-A) after COVID-19.

This clone occurred once. The chain uses TRBV7-9 and TRBJ1-3; D is undetermined. V was pared by 3 bases and J by 2 bases, with 8 bases between. Germline CDR1 and CDR2: SEHNR and FQNEAQ (reference sequence). CDR3 length: 14 residues. The CDR3 sequence: CASSFSDAGNTIYF. The CDR3 region has the DNA TGTGCCAGCAGCTTCTCCGATGCTGGAAACACCATATATTTT.

The chain uses TRBV7-8 and TRBJ1-6, with no clear D. The germline V gene encodes CDR1 SGHVS and CDR2 FQNEAQ. The CDR3 sequence is 16 residues long. Trimming pared 5 bases from V and 0 bases from J, leaving 11 bases between. CDR3 sequence: CASSLDSSSYNSPLHF. The DNA of the CDR3 is TGTGCCAGCAGCCTCGACTCCAGCTCCTATAATTCACCCCTCCACTTT.

On this clone: One end of the junction fails to match germline, which may point to a read error. The chain is built from TRBV5-1 and TRBJ2-1, with D hard to call. This CDR3 comprises 16 residues. The germline gives CDR1 SGHRS, CDR2 YFSETQ. CDR3: CASSLRSDLGLSEQFF. CDR3 coding DNA: TGCGCCAGTAGCTTGAGGTCAGATTTGGGGTTAAGTGAGCAGTTCTTC.

The CDR3 coding sequence is TGTGCCAGCAGCCCACCCAGTATCTACGAGCAGTACTTC. It codes for CASSPPSIYEQYF. This chain joins TRBV7-9 and TRBJ2-5; the D is unclear. The J call may not be correct, given that the DNA end is closer to TRBJ2-7. The CDR3 extends over 13 amino acids. The V gene's germline CDR1 is SEHNR and CDR2 FQNEAQ (reference sequence).

The chain is built from TRBV11-2 and TRBJ2-2, with 10 positions matching TRBD1. The germline gives CDR1 SGHAT, CDR2 FQNNGV. CDR3 size: 12 residues. After removal of 5 bases from V and 14 bases from J, the junction contained 5 bases not matched to a gene. The CDR3 DNA reads as TGTGCCAGCAGCGGTGGACAGGGGGTACTGTTTTTT. This gives the protein CASSGGQGVLFF. The full variable domain, its missing parts supplied by reference TRBV11-2 and TRBJ2-2, is EAGVAQSPRYKIIEKRQSVAFWCNPISGHATLYWYQQILGQGPKLLIQFQNNGVVDDSQLPKDRFSAERLKGVDSTLKIQPAKLEDSAVYLCASSGGQGVLFFGEGSRLTVL.

V usage is TRBV27 and J usage is TRBJ2-1; 8 bases are shared with TRBD1. V shed 3 bases, J shed 4 bases, and the junction held 8 bases outside the gene matches. The CDR3 is 16 amino acids. Germline CDR1 MNHEY, CDR2 SMNVEV (reference sequence). In DNA form, the CDR3 reads TGTGCCAGCAGTTTCTCGGACAGGGCGGTGTACAATGAGCAGTTCTTC. Amino acid sequence: CASSFSDRAVYNEQFF.

The rearrangement uses TRBV6-5 and TRBJ2-7; D remains unclear. Germline CDR1 MNHEY, CDR2 SVGAGI. Deletions cut 9 bases from V and 1 base from J, with 13 bases between. CDR3 length: 13 amino acids. CDR3 nucleotide sequence: TGTGCCAGATCATTGAGAGATTCCTACGAGCAGTACTTC. This translates into CARSLRDSYEQYF.

The chain links TRBV28 to TRBJ2-2; 9 nucleotides align to TRBD2. Trimming removed 5 bases from V and 8 bases from J; junction bases left unmatched: 9. The CDR3 is 15 amino acids. Germline V gives CDR1 MDHEN, CDR2 SYDVKM. CDR3 in amino acids: CASSAGTSNFGELFF. The CDR3 DNA follows: TGTGCCAGCAGTGCTGGGACTAGCAATTTTGGGGAGCTGTTTTTT.

The chain couples TRBV10-3 to TRBJ1-1; D is uncertain. V shed 5 bases and J shed 2 bases, with 15 bases lying between them. This CDR3 has 15 amino acids. Germline V gene data show CDR1 as ENHRY and CDR2 as SYGVKD. For the CDR3, the DNA is TGTGCCATCAGTCTGGAAGGCGGGCTTAACACTGAAGCTTTCTTT. This translates into CAISLEGGLNTEAFF.

The chain uses TRBV18 and TRBJ1-1, with D perhaps matching TRBD1 (6 bases). V dropped 2 bases and J dropped 6 bases, with 13 bases sitting between them. Germline CDR1 KGHSH, CDR2 LQKENI. This CDR3 comprises 14 residues. The CDR3 DNA reads TGTGCCAGCTCACCATCGGGGGCGCGGGCTGAAGCTTTCTTT. Protein: CASSPSGARAEAFF.

The chain employs TRBV11-3 and TRBJ2-3; 8 nucleotides align to TRBD1. CDR1 and CDR2 from the germline V gene are SGHNT and YENEEA. The CDR3 spans 15 residues. J lost 5 bases, V lost 5 bases, and 9 bases had no gene match. The CDR3, as DNA: TGTGCCAGCAGCGGATCTACAGGGGGGCGAGATACGCAGTATTTT. Amino acids: CASSGSTGGRDTQYF.

This clone was counted once. This chain joins TRBV29-1 and TRBJ1-1; D uncertain. Germline-derived CDR1 and CDR2 are SQVTM and ANQGSEA. CDR3 length: 11 amino acids. V was shortened by 2 bases and J by 3 bases, with 4 bases between the two germline ends. The CDR3 region is CSVELDTEAFF. In DNA form, the CDR3 reads TGCAGCGTTGAATTGGACACTGAAGCTTTCTTT.

This chain connects TRBV4-1 to TRBJ2-1; 7 bases map to TRBD2. The CDR3 sequence is 16 residues long. With V trimmed by 3 bases and J by 6 bases, 11 bases remained unmatched. Per germline, CDR1 MGHRA and CDR2 YSYEKL. DNA for the CDR3: TGCGCCAGCAGCCAGCAAGGGCTAGCGGTTTTCAATGAGCAGTTCTTC. This codes for CASSQQGLAVFNEQFF.

This rearrangement joins TRBV4-1 to TRBJ2-5, with D tentatively TRBD1 or TRBD2 (6 bases each). The germline V and J ends were trimmed by 0 bases and 5 bases, with 13 bases remaining between them. This CDR3 is built from 15 residues. Germline V gives CDR1 MGHRA, CDR2 YSYEKL. This CDR3 reads CASSQDGRGAETQYF. The DNA for the CDR3 is TGCGCCAGCAGCCAAGATGGAAGGGGGGCGGAGACCCAGTACTTC.

The J gene is TRBJ2-1, the V gene TRBV7-2; 13 positions agree with TRBD2. J was trimmed by 9 bases and V by 1 base; bases with no gene match: 0. The CDR3 runs 14 residues. Looked up from germline, CDR1 is SGHTA and CDR2 is FQGNSA. CDR3 coding DNA: TGTGCCAGCAGCTTAGGACTAGCGGGGGGTGAGCAGTTCTTC. Translating it yields CASSLGLAGGEQFF.

In this sample, this clone turned up a few times. CDR3 in DNA: TGTGCCAGCAGGCCGGGGGGCGGGAGCACTGAAGCTTTCTTT. Protein sequence: CASRPGGGSTEAFF. The chain joins TRBV28 to TRBJ1-1; D might be TRBD1 (6 bases). Germline loops: CDR1 MDHEN, CDR2 SYDVKM. The V gene lost 6 bases and the J gene lost 4 bases, with 15 bases spanning the gap. The CDR3 has 14 amino acids. The full variable domain, in which reference TRBV28 and TRBJ1-1 provide the parts outside the CDR3, is DVKVTQSSRYLVKRTGEKVFLECVQDMDHENMFWYRQDPGLGLRLIYFSYDVKMKEKGDIPEGYSVSREKKERFSLILESASTNQTSMYLCASRPGGGSTEAFFGQGTRLTVV.

The chain combines TRBV6-5 with TRBJ1-2; D remains ambiguous. There are 13 residues in the CDR3. From germline, CDR1 is MNHEY and CDR2 SVGAGI. V lost 6 bases, J lost 8 bases, and 16 bases lay in between. The chain's CDR3 is CASSTGSMFGYTF. The CDR3 DNA reads as TGTGCCAGCAGCACGGGGTCTATGTTCGGCTACACCTTC.

The V and J genes are TRBV25-1 and TRBJ2-7; 7 positions match TRBD1. J gave up 2 bases and V 5 bases, and 12 bases lay outside the gene matches. Germline values: CDR1 MGHDK, CDR2 SYGVNS. The CDR3 totals 16 residues. The CDR3 DNA reads as TGTGCCAGCAGTCCTGACAGGGCACGACGGCCCTACGAGCAGTACTTC. Translating gives CASSPDRARRPYEQYF.

This clone was counted once. V is TRBV18 and J is TRBJ1-1; D is unresolved. Trimming stripped 3 bases from V and 1 base from J, with 12 bases between. The CDR3 contains 15 residues. Germline V CDR1 and CDR2: KGHSH, LQKENI. The CDR3 nucleotides read TGTGCCAGCTCACCCCGGGGAACCCGGAACACTGAAGCTTTCTTT. The encoded protein is CASSPRGTRNTEAFF.

The chain joins TRBV5-1 to TRBJ1-5; D call uncertain. CDR1 and CDR2 from the germline V gene are SGHRS and YFSETQ. CDR3 length: 18 residues. V was clipped by 1 base and J by 5 bases, with 22 bases between them. The CDR3 bases are TGCGCCAGCAGCTTGTCCCTACTTCGGGAATCCCACTATCAGCCCCAGCATTTT. Amino acid sequence: CASSLSLLRESHYQPQHF.

This clone was seen more than once but under ten times. V gene TRBV5-1 combines with J gene TRBJ1-2, with D unresolved. The CDR3 loop spans 12 amino acids. The germline V gene has CDR1 SGHRS and CDR2 YFSETQ. The V gene lost 0 bases and the J gene lost 5 bases, with 5 bases spanning the gap. CDR3 nucleotide sequence: TGCGCCAGCAGCTTGGCAAGTTATGGCTACACCTTC. It specifies CASSLASYGYTF.

This clone was seen just once. The chain combines TRBV6-5 with TRBJ1-2; D gene ambiguous. The V and J ends lost 7 bases and 3 bases respectively, with 12 bases between them. Germline V gene sequence: CDR1 MNHEY, CDR2 SVGAGI. The CDR3 is 13 residues long. This CDR3 reads CASTQDVYYGYTF. CDR3 in DNA: TGTGCCAGCACCCAGGACGTTTACTATGGCTACACCTTC.

The CDR3 reads CASSIGGPSYEQYF. Written as DNA, the CDR3 is TGTGCCAGTAGTATCGGGGGCCCCTCCTACGAGCAGTACTTC. J is TRBJ2-7 and V is TRBV19; D is perhaps TRBD1 or TRBD2 (6 bases each). Trimming stripped 3 bases from V and 0 bases from J, with 9 bases between. Germline CDR1 and CDR2: LNHDA and SQIVND (reference sequence). This CDR3 spans 14 amino acids.

V usage is TRBV2 and J usage is TRBJ1-6; D gene ambiguous. CDR3 length: 13 residues. The germline gives CDR1 SNHLY, CDR2 FYNNEI. The germline V and J ends were trimmed by 1 base and 10 bases, with 8 bases remaining between them. CDR3 protein: CASSEEGTSPLHF. CDR3 in DNA: TGTGCCAGCAGTGAAGAGGGAACATCACCCCTCCACTTT.

This clone has more than one count but fewer than ten. The chain uses TRBV19 and TRBJ2-4; D tentatively reads TRBD1 or TRBD2 (5 bases each). This CDR3 contains 17 residues. Looked up from germline, CDR1 is LNHDA and CDR2 is SQIVND (reference sequence). V was shortened by 0 bases and J by 6 bases, with 18 bases between the two germline ends. The CDR3 DNA reads TGTGCCAGTAGTATAGACTCGCGAGGGGCCAGACCAAACATTCAGTACTTC. Translation gives CASSIDSRGARPNIQYF.

This chain uses TRBV9 with TRBJ2-1; D remains ambiguous. The CDR3 loop spans 17 amino acids. CDR1 and CDR2 from the germline V gene are SGDLS and YYNGEE. The ends were cut back, 0 bases at V and 7 bases at J, with 20 bases in the middle. CDR3 coding DNA: TGTGCCAGCAGCGTAGACTCCATGGTCGAACTGGGGAATGAGCAGTTCTTC. This codes for CASSVDSMVELGNEQFF.

This clone has a handful of counts. The J gene is TRBJ2-7, the V gene TRBV11-2, with D perhaps being TRBD1 or TRBD2 (5 bases each). This CDR3 spans 13 amino acids. Germline values: CDR1 SGHAT, CDR2 FQNNGV. Trimming stripped 5 bases from V and 5 bases from J, with 13 bases between. The CDR3 loop is CASSPGSVHEQYF. CDR3 nucleotides: TGTGCCAGCAGCCCAGGGAGCGTCCACGAGCAGTACTTC.